The 29 T cell receptor beta chains below all came from one sample that was sequenced in a study of STAT5B mutations in CD4+ large granular lymphocyte leukemia. Sequencing was performed with immunoSEQ multiplex PCR; in TCRdb, only in-frame clones are kept and a portion is missing. The sample yields more than 30,000 clones, less than 90% seen once. The sample comprised CD4+ T cells from blood buffy coats. The origin of the receptors is a human donor in good health.

The chain recombines TRBV28 with TRBJ2-1; possible D gene TRBD1, 6 bases. The CDR3 is 15 amino acids. V was clipped by 3 bases and J by 9 bases, with 18 bases between them. CDR1 is MDHEN, CDR2 SYDVKM, per germline. This CDR3 reads CASSLHDRPRGEQFF. In DNA, the CDR3 is TGTGCCAGCAGTTTGCATGACAGGCCCAGGGGTGAGCAGTTCTTC. Based on the CDR3 plus reference TRBV28 and TRBJ2-1, the full variable domain is DVKVTQSSRYLVKRTGEKVFLECVQDMDHENMFWYRQDPGLGLRLIYFSYDVKMKEKGDIPEGYSVSREKKERFSLILESASTNQTSMYLCASSLHDRPRGEQFFGPGTRLTVL.

The chain combines TRBV18 with TRBJ1-1, with 8 bases matching TRBD1. After removal of 6 bases from V and 4 bases from J, the junction contained 7 bases not matched to a gene. Germline loops: CDR1 KGHSH, CDR2 LQKENI. The CDR3 totals 14 residues. CDR3 nucleotides: TGTGCCAGCTCTTGGACAGGGTCGGGCACTGAAGCTTTCTTT. It specifies CASSWTGSGTEAFF.

The V gene is TRBV6-1, the J gene TRBJ1-2, with 9 positions matching TRBD1. Germline values: CDR1 MNHNS, CDR2 SASEGT. Unmatched junction bases numbered 9, after V lost 2 bases and J lost 11 bases. The length of the CDR3 is 14 residues. The CDR3 nucleotides are TGTGCCAGCAGTGAAATTGGACAGGGGTGGGCGTACACCTTC. Its translation is CASSEIGQGWAYTF.

The chain employs TRBV11-1 and TRBJ1-1; possibly TRBD1 for D (6 bases). The CDR3 consists of 14 residues. Germline values: CDR1 SGHAT, CDR2 FQDESV (reference sequence). The V end lost 2 bases, the J end lost 1 base, and 8 bases lay between the germline ends. This CDR3 reads CASSLRGQNTEAFF. Written as DNA, the CDR3 is TGTGCCAGCAGCTTAAGGGGACAGAACACTGAAGCTTTCTTT.

This chain connects TRBV29-1 to TRBJ2-1; perhaps TRBD1 as D (6 bases). The CDR3 runs 11 residues. V lost 4 bases and J 10 bases, leaving 11 bases between the germline ends. Germline-derived CDR1 and CDR2 are SQVTM and ANQGSEA. The CDR3 DNA follows: TGCAGCGTTGTAGGGGGATGGGAGCAGTTCTTC. Its translation is CSVVGGWEQFF.

The chain is built from TRBV21-1 and TRBJ2-4. TRBV21-1 is tagged as a pseudogene. This CDR3 has 18 residues. The CDR3 here is CASSQTHSPSLAKNIQYF. The CDR3 DNA sequence: TGTGCCAGCAGTCAGACGCATAGTCCCTCCCTCGCCAAAAACATTCAGTACTTC.

As regards this clone: One junction end disagrees with the germline gene, perhaps due to a read error. This CDR3 is CASTGRQGAKGWGNSPLHF. For the CDR3, the DNA is TGTGCTAGCACCGGACGGCAGGGGGCAAAAGGATGGGGAAATTCACCCCTCCACTTT. V is TRBV7-7 and J is TRBJ1-6, with 8 bases fitting TRBD1. Germline CDR1 reads SSHAT; CDR2 reads FNYEAQ (reference sequence). CDR3 length equals 19 residues.

This clone was seen a handful of times. The chain couples TRBV19 to TRBJ1-5; possibly TRBD1 for D (5 bases). The CDR3 contains 15 residues. Germline CDR1 LNHDA, CDR2 SQIVND (reference sequence). V was pared by 7 bases and J by 0 bases, with 13 bases between. The CDR3 sequence: CASTSIDSSNQPQHF. CDR3 nucleotides: TGTGCCAGTACCTCGATCGACAGTAGCAATCAGCCCCAGCATTTT.

The rearrangement uses TRBV11-2 and TRBJ1-1; D is ambiguous. The V end was cut by 2 bases, the J end by 0 bases, with 13 bases between. The germline CDR1 and CDR2 sequences are SGHAT and FQNNGV. The CDR3 runs to 16 residues. The CDR3 DNA follows: TGTGCCAGCAGCTTATCTGGAGGGTTAATGAACACTGAAGCTTTCTTT. It codes for CASSLSGGLMNTEAFF.

The rearrangement joins TRBV19 to TRBJ1-1, with D perhaps TRBD1 (6 bases). The germline CDR1 and CDR2 sequences are LNHDA and SQIVND (reference sequence). This CDR3 is 14 amino acids long. V dropped 6 bases and J dropped 1 base, with 12 bases sitting between them. The CDR3 coding sequence is TGTGCCAGTAGCTTACAGGGTCGGAACACTGAAGCTTTCTTT. It is translated as CASSLQGRNTEAFF.

The V and J genes are TRBV2 and TRBJ2-1; D gene ambiguous. V was shortened by 2 bases and J by 8 bases, with 10 bases between the two germline ends. This CDR3 is built from 13 residues. Looked up from germline, CDR1 is SNHLY and CDR2 is FYNNEI. CDR3 sequence reads: CASSEKDADEQFF. The CDR3 DNA sequence: TGTGCCAGCAGTGAAAAGGACGCCGATGAGCAGTTCTTC.

This sequence joins TRBV6-5 and TRBJ2-7, with D unresolved. The ends were cut back, 3 bases at V and 6 bases at J, with 6 bases in the middle. The CDR3 sequence is 11 residues long. Germline V gene sequence: CDR1 MNHEY, CDR2 SVGAGI. The CDR3 nucleotides read TGTGCCAGCAGTTATCTCCGCGAGCAGTACTTC. Protein sequence: CASSYLREQYF.

This sequence joins TRBV28 and TRBJ1-1, with D unclear. Germline values: CDR1 MDHEN, CDR2 SYDVKM. The CDR3 has 12 amino acids. Deletions cut 6 bases from V and 1 base from J, with 6 bases between. CDR3: CASRQTNTEAFF. CDR3 bases: TGTGCCAGCAGACAAACGAACACTGAAGCTTTCTTT.

The V call is TRBV10-1, the J call TRBJ1-5; 10 nucleotides agree with TRBD1. The ends lost 10 bases at V and 4 bases at J; junction bases unmatched: 10. There are 15 residues in the CDR3. The germline V gene encodes CDR1 WNHNN and CDR2 SYGVQD (reference sequence). CDR3 in DNA: TGCGCCAACCCCCGGACAGGGGGTGGGAATCAGCCCCAGCATTTT. Amino acids: CANPRTGGGNQPQHF.

The genes are TRBV5-1 and TRBJ2-5; D uncertain. This CDR3 comprises 15 residues. Germline CDR1 reads SGHRS; CDR2 reads YFSETQ. The V and J ends lost 3 bases and 2 bases respectively, with 14 bases between them. The CDR3 reads CASSSIGSEQETQYF. The DNA for the CDR3 is TGCGCCAGCAGCTCCATCGGGTCGGAGCAAGAGACCCAGTACTTC.

The chain recombines TRBV5-5 with TRBJ2-3, with D hard to call. The CDR3 spans 15 residues. With 1 base removed from V and 1 base from J, the gap between germline ends came to 10 bases. Germline V gene sequence: CDR1 SGHKS, CDR2 YYEKEE (reference sequence). CDR3 DNA: TGTGCCAGCAGCTTGTATGGTGGGGGCACAGATACGCAGTATTTT. This gives the protein CASSLYGGGTDTQYF.

This chain joins TRBV6-6 and TRBJ2-7; D uncertain. Germline loops: CDR1 MNHNY, CDR2 SVGAGI (reference sequence). CDR3 length: 13 amino acids. Trimming removed 8 bases at V and 1 base at J, with 12 bases between. CDR3 sequence (DNA): TGTGCCAGCCAATTTTCAGCATCCTACGAGCAGTACTTC. This codes for CASQFSASYEQYF.

A single count supports this clone. V and J are TRBV9 and TRBJ2-5; tentatively, D is TRBD1 (5 bases). V lost 0 bases to trimming and J lost 3 bases, with 18 bases between them. From germline, CDR1 is SGDLS and CDR2 YYNGEE. There are 17 residues in the CDR3. In DNA form, the CDR3 reads TGTGCCAGCAGCGTAGGGGTTCGGGCAGGGAAGGAAGAGACCCAGTACTTC. This codes for CASSVGVRAGKEETQYF.

The CDR3 loop is CASSEDIGRRFLGGGPMREKLFF. CDR3 coding DNA: TGTGCCAGCAGTGAAGATATAGGCCGAAGATTTTTGGGGGGGGGACCGATGAGAGAAAAACTGTTTTTT. The gene calls are TRBV6-1 and TRBJ1-4, with a tentative D call TRBD1 (5 bases). Trimming stripped 1 base from V and 8 bases from J, with 38 bases between. The CDR3 is made up of 23 amino acids. Germline V gene lookup returns CDR1 MNHNS and CDR2 SASEGT.

The chain recombines TRBV5-1 with TRBJ1-4; tentatively, D is TRBD1 (6 bases). V was clipped by 4 bases and J by 8 bases, with 21 bases between them. CDR3 size: 16 residues. Germline values: CDR1 SGHRS, CDR2 YFSETQ. CDR3 DNA: TGCGCCAGCAGCCTGGGGGGTCGCACAGGGAGCGAAAAACTGTTTTTT. Translating gives CASSLGGRTGSEKLFF.

V is TRBV28 and J is TRBJ2-4; 7 bases align to TRBD2. There are 13 residues in the CDR3. The V gene's germline CDR1 is MDHEN and CDR2 SYDVKM. J was trimmed by 1 base and V by 11 bases; bases with no gene match: 5. The CDR3 nucleotides read TGTGCCTCGGGGGGACCGGCCAAAAACATTCAGTACTTC. It encodes CASGGPAKNIQYF.

The CDR3 loop is CASSPSRGYGYTF. Written as DNA, the CDR3 is TGTGCCAGCAGCCCCTCCAGGGGTTATGGCTACACCTTC. The chain recombines TRBV5-5 with TRBJ1-2, with TRBD1 as a possible D gene (6 bases). V shed 4 bases and J shed 5 bases, with 12 bases lying between them. From germline, CDR1 is SGHKS and CDR2 YYEKEE (reference sequence). The CDR3 is 13 amino acids.

The rearrangement joins TRBV7-8 to TRBJ1-3; possible D gene TRBD1, 5 bases. The CDR3 contains 16 residues. Trimming removed 4 bases at V and 1 base at J, with 14 bases between. CDR1 SGHVS and CDR2 FQNEAQ come from the germline V gene. The CDR3: CASSSRDLGSGNTIYF. Here the CDR3 DNA reads TGTGCCAGCAGCTCCCGGGACCTAGGGTCTGGAAACACCATATATTTT.

This clone has only a few counts. This chain joins TRBV11-3 and TRBJ2-7; 8 bases are a match to TRBD2. CDR3 size: 14 residues. Trimming cost V 5 bases and J 2 bases; bases outside gene matches: 5. Per germline, CDR1 SGHNT and CDR2 YENEEA. DNA of the CDR3: TGTGCCAGCAGCGGGGTAGCGGGACCCTACGAGCAGTACTTC. Protein: CASSGVAGPYEQYF.

J is TRBJ1-1 and V is TRBV5-1; D might be TRBD1 (6 bases). Between the trimmed V and J ends, which lost 2 bases and 3 bases, there was a span of 26 bases. From germline, CDR1 is SGHRS and CDR2 YFSETQ. There are 19 residues in the CDR3. The CDR3 sequence is CASSFRRSSGGGRDTEAFF. DNA for the CDR3: TGCGCCAGCAGCTTTAGGCGGAGTTCGGGAGGGGGAAGGGACACTGAAGCTTTCTTT.

The chain recombines TRBV6-6 with TRBJ2-2, with TRBD2 identical over 8 bases. The ends lost 10 bases at V and 5 bases at J; junction bases unmatched: 12. The length of the CDR3 is 15 residues. Germline V gives CDR1 MNHNY, CDR2 SVGAGI (reference sequence). CDR3 DNA: TGTGCCATCCAGGGGACTAGGGGGGGGACCGGGGAGCTGTTTTTT. Its protein is CAIQGTRGGTGELFF.

The V gene is TRBV28, the J gene TRBJ1-5, with TRBD1 matching 10 bases. The V segment lost 4 bases and the J segment 2 bases; nucleotides outside the gene matches: 11. The CDR3 has 18 residues. Germline CDR1 is MDHEN and CDR2 is SYDVKM. This chain's CDR3 is CASSSTTGGVGGNQPQHF. The CDR3 DNA follows: TGTGCCAGCAGTTCGACGACAGGGGGCGTCGGGGGCAATCAGCCCCAGCATTTT.

The chain carries TRBV7-2 and TRBJ2-7; 9 bases are shared with TRBD2. CDR1 is SGHTA and CDR2 is FQGNSA in the germline V gene. The CDR3 totals 14 residues. After removal of 6 bases from V and 6 bases from J, the junction contained 9 bases not matched to a gene. CDR3 bases: TGTGCCAGCAGTACCGGGACTAGCCCCCTCGAGCAGTACTTC. Its translation is CASSTGTSPLEQYF.

The gene calls are TRBV9 and TRBJ2-3; the match to TRBD2 covers 11 bases. The CDR3 totals 17 residues. Germline-derived CDR1 and CDR2 are SGDLS and YYNGEE. Losses at the gene ends were 0 bases for V and 3 bases for J; bases not matched to a gene: 6. CDR3 coding DNA: TGTGCCAGCAGCGTAGAACTTATAGCGGGAGGGACAGATACGCAGTATTTT. It translates to CASSVELIAGGTDTQYF.